The text below deals with one TCR beta chain. Its antigen is currently not known. No base-level quality is on record; no much larger clone is a single base apart. The data originate from a study of beta chain features in type 1 diabetes (dated by TCRdb to the late 2010s). Background for the entire study: No differences in mean age, gender distribution, total cell number or subset yield were found between patients and healthy donors. A total of roughly 100 million sorted cells were examined across all samples, and RNA yield correlated strongly with the number of cells per subset. Regulatory and stem cell-like memory subsets were isolated from only 8 patients and about eight healthy donors, whereas naive and central memory subsets came from all 30 or so donors. The study compared the TCRB repertoires of sorted circulating CD4+ T cell subsets in recently diagnosed type 1 diabetes patients with those in matched healthy donors. Study-wide conclusions, independent of this receptor: HLA sub-analyses involved small numbers of individuals, so any influence of HLA type on TCRB rearrangement remained unresolved. The naive, central memory and regulatory TCRB repertoires appeared to resemble one another more closely among patients than among healthy donors. Patients with type 1 diabetes made fewer insertions and deleted more nucleotides at VDJ recombination sites, implying thymic rearrangement abnormalities. Because cDNA was sequenced instead of genomic DNA, activated cells with high expression could be over-represented, although the groups did not differ in activation or CD3 levels. PCR might favor shorter templates, but patient and control samples were amplified and corrected together, so any skew would affect both groups equally. Type 1 diabetes patients showed a moderate but significant shortening of TCRB CDR3 length in all four CD4+ subsets.

A single peripheral blood draw of approximately 110 mL on average was collected from each donor into heparinised tubes. A BD FACSAria II and a panel including CD45RO, CCR7, CD25, CD127, CD95 and CD27 were used to sort naive, central memory, regulatory and stem cell-like memory CD4+ T cells. All sorted populations exceeded 95% purity. PBMCs were isolated right away by Lymphoprep density gradient centrifugation and were stained directly, without culture. To minimize batch effects, samples were stained and sorted in pairs, one healthy donor with one patient per experiment. CDR1 is given as SNHLY and CDR2 as FYNNEI, both from the germline V gene. The CDR3 has 12 amino acids, counting the end cysteine and phenylalanine. Of all the DNA, just the CDR3 is kept, 36 bases in frame from base 1. Germline trimming amounts to 6 bases on V and 5 bases on J, with 2 as the count of junction bases outside the gene matches.

The entire amount of isolated RNA was reverse transcribed using the High Capacity cDNA Reverse Transcription Kit, so the sequenced TCRB transcripts were expressed ones. Naive, central memory and regulatory T cell samples underwent deep immunoSEQ sequencing, averaging about 3.57 million total reads per sample. Sorted cells were lysed in RLT buffer, and RNA was extracted using DNase-treated RNeasy Micro or Mini kits according to cell number. To prevent cross-contamination, every cell subset was processed on its own, while patient and healthy donor samples were processed together. Using the immunoSEQ multiplex PCR, TCRB sequences were amplified from cDNA into 87-bp fragments spanning the CDR3 region. Sequencing of the amplicons was done on the Illumina HiSeq platform. Per the authors' processing: PCR bias was computationally corrected using synthetic template baselines, reads within Hamming distance 2 were collapsed, and singletons that could not be merged were discarded. Reads were aligned against IMGT to assign V, D and J genes, CDR3 length and insertions or deletions at six rearrangement sites. Clonotype counts were normalized to sorted cell number within each subset before computing true diversity and Gini coefficients with the tcR R package. The overlap coefficient, calculated on TCRB nucleotide sequences, was used to measure repertoire sharing. Out-of-frame TCRB sequences from naive cells were analyzed as a proxy for the pre-selection repertoire. TCRdb took over this immuneACCESS table, retaining in-frame rearrangements with V and J assigned. Such tables are incomplete; in checked studies, under half of the missing clones stem from an unresolved V gene, and the remainder is unexplained. V, J and clone size reflect that table, while D and trimming were determined from the DNA. The sample table holds hundreds of thousands of clones, of which about 15% were seen once. Roughly 0.015% of the sample is in the top ten clones.

The sequence joins TRBV2 to TRBJ2-5; 8 bases in between match TRBD1. The source of this sequence is a young man with type 1 diabetes. Sample: naive CD4+ T cells from blood. This sample's cell subset or site label indicates: true naive CD4+ T cells. The CDR3 amino acid sequence is: CASRDRAETQYF. The sequenced DNA is TGTGCCAGCAGGGACAGGGCGGAGACCCAGTACTTC.